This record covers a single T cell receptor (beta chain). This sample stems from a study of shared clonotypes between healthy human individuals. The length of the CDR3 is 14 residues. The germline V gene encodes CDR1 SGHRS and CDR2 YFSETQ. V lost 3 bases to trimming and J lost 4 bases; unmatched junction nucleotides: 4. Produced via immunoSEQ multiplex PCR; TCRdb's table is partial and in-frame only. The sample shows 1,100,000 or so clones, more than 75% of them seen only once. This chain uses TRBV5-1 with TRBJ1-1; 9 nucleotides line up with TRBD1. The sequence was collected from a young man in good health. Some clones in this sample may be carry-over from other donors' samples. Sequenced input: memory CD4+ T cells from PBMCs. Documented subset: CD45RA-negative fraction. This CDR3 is CASSWTGESTEAFF. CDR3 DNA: TGCGCCAGCAGCTGGACAGGGGAGAGCACTGAAGCTTTCTTT.